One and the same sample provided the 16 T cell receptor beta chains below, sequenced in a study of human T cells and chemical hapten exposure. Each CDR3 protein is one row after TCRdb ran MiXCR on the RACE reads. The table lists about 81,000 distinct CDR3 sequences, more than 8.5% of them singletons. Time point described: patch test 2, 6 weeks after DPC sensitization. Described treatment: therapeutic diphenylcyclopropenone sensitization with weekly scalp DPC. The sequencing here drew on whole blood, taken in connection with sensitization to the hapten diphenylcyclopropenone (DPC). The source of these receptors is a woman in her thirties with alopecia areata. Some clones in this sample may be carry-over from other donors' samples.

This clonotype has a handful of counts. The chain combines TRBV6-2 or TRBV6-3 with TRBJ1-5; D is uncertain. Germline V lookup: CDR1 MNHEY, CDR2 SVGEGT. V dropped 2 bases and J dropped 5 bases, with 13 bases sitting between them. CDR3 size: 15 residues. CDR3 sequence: CASSYAPGAHQPQHF. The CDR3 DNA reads TGTGCCAGCAGTTACGCGCCGGGAGCTCATCAGCCCCAGCATTTT.

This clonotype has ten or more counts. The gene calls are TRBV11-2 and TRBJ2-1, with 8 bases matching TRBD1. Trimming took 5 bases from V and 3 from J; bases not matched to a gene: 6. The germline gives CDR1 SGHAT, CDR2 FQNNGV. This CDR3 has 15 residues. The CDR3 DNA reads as TGTGCCAGCAGCCCTGGACAGGGCTACTACAATGAGCAGTTCTTC. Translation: CASSPGQGYYNEQFF.

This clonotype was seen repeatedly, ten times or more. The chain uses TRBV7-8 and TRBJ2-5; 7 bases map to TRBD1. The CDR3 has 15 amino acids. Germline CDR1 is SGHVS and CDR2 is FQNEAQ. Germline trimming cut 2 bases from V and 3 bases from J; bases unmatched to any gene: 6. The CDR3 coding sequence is TGTGCCAGCAGCTTAAACGACAGGGAAGAAGAGACCCAGTACTTC. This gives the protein CASSLNDREEETQYF.

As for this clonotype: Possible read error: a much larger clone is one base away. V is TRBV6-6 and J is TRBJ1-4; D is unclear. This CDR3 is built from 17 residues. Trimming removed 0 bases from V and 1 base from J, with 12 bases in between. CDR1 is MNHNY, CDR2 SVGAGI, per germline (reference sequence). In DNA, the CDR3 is TGTGCCAGCAGTTACTCGGGCTCAATAGAAACTAATGAAAAACTGTTTTTT. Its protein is CASSYSGSIETNEKLFF.

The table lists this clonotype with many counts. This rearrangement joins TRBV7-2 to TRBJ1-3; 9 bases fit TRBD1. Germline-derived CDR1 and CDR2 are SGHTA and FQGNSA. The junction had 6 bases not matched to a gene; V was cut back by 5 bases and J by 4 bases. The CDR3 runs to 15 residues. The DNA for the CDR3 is TGTGCCAGCAGCCGTAACAGGGGGCAAGGAAACACCATATATTTT. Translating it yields CASSRNRGQGNTIYF.

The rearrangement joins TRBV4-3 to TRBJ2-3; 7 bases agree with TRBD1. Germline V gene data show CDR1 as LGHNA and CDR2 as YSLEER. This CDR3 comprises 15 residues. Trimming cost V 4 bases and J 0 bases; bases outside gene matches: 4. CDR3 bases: TGCGCCAGCAGCCCGTGGACAGGCAGCACAGATACGCAGTATTTT. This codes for CASSPWTGSTDTQYF.

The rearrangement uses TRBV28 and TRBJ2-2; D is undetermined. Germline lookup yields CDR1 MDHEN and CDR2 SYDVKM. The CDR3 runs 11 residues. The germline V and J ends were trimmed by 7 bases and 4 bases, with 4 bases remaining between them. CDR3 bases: TGTGCCAGCACCGGCACCGGGGAGCTGTTTTTT. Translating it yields CASTGTGELFF. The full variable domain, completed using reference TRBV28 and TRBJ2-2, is DVKVTQSSRYLVKRTGEKVFLECVQDMDHENMFWYRQDPGLGLRLIYFSYDVKMKEKGDIPEGYSVSREKKERFSLILESASTNQTSMYLCASTGTGELFFGEGSRLTVL.

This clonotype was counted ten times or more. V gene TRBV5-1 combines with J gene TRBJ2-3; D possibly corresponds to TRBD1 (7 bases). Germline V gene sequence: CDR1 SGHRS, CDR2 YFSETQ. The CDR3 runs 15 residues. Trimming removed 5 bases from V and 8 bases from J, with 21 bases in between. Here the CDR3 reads CASSSRDSPRGTQYF. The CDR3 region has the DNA TGCGCCAGCAGTTCACGGGACAGCCCGCGGGGTACGCAGTATTTT.

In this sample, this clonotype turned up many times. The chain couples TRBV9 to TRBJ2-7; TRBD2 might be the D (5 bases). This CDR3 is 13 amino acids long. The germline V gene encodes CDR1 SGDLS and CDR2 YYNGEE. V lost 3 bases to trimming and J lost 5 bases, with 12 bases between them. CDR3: CASSAGELDEQYF. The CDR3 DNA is TGTGCCAGCAGCGCCGGGGAGCTGGACGAGCAGTACTTC.

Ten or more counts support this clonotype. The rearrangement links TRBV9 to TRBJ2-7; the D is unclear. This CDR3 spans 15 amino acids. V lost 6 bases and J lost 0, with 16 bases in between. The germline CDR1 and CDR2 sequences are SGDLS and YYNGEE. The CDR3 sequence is CASNKNPQDSYEQYF. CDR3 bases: TGTGCCAGCAACAAAAACCCCCAGGACTCCTACGAGCAGTACTTC.

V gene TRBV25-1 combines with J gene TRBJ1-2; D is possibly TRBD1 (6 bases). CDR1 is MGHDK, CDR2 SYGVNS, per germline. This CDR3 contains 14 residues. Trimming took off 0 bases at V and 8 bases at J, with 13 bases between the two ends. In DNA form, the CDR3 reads TGTGCCAGCAGTGAATACGGCCAGGGGAACGGCTACACCTTC. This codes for CASSEYGQGNGYTF.

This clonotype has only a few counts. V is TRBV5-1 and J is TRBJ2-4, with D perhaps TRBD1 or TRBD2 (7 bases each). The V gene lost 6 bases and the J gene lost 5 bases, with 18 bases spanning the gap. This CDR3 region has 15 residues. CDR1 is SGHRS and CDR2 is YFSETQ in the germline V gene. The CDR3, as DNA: TGCGCCAGCACGAGGGACAGTCTAGCGGAAAACATTCAGTACTTC. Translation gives CASTRDSLAENIQYF.

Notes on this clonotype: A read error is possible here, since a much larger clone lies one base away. Here the CDR3 DNA reads TGTGCCAGCAGCTTAGTGGGGGGATTGGACACTGAAGCTTTCTTT. This sequence encodes CASSLVGGLDTEAFF. The gene calls are TRBV7-2 and TRBJ1-1, with D possibly TRBD1 on 5 matching bases. The CDR3 extends over 15 amino acids. CDR1 and CDR2 from the germline V gene are SGHTA and FQGNSA. The V end lost 1 base, the J end lost 3 bases, and 12 bases lay between the germline ends.

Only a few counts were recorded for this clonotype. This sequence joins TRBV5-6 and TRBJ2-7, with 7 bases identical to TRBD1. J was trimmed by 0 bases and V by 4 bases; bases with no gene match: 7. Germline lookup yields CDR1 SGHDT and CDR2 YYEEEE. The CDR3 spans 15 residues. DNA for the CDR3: TGTGCCAGCAGCCGGACAGGTCCTAGCTCCTACGAGCAGTACTTC. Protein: CASSRTGPSSYEQYF.

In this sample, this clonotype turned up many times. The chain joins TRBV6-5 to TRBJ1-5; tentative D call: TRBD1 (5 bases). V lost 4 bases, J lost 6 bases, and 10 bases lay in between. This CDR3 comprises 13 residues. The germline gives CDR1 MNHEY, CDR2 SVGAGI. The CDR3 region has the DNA TGTGCCAGCAGTTCAAGGGACGGTCAGCCCCAGCATTTT. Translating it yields CASSSRDGQPQHF.

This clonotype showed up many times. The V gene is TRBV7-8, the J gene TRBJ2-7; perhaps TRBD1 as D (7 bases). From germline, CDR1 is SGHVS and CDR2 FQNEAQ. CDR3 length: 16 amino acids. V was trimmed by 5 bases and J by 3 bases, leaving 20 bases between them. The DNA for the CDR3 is TGTGCCAGCAGCCTGCGGGACAGACGAAATTACTACGAGCAGTACTTC. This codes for CASSLRDRRNYYEQYF. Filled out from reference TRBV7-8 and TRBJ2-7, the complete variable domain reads GAGVSQSPRYKVAKRGQDVALRCDPISGHVSLFWYQQALGQGPEFLTYFQNEAQLDKSGLPSDRFFAERPEGSVSTLKIQRTQQEDSAVYLCASSLRDRRNYYEQYFGPGTRLTVT.